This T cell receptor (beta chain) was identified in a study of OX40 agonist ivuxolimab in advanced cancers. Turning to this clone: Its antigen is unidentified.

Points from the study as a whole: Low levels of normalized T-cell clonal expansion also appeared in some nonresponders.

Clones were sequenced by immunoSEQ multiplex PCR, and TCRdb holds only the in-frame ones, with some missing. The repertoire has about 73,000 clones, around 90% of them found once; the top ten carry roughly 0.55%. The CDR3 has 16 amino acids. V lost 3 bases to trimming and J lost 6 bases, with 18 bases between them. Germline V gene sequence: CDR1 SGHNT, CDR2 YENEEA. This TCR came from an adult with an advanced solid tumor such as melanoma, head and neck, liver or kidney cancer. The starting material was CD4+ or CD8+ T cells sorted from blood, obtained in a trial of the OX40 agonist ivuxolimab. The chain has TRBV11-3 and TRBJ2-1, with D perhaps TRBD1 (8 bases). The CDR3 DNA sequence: TGTGCCAGCAGCTTCGACAGGGGAGGGCCGATCAATGAGCAGTTCTTC. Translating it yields CASSFDRGGPINEQFF. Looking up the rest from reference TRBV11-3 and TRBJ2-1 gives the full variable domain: EAGVVQSPRYKIIEKKQPVAFWCNPISGHNTLYWYLQNLGQGPELLIRYENEEAVDDSQLPKDRFSAERLKGVDSTLKIQPAELGDSAVYLCASSFDRGGPINEQFFGPGTRLTVL.